Described below is a single TCR beta chain sequence and its context. Trimming cost V 6 bases and J 2 bases, with 14 bases left between them. The CDR3 is 15 residues long. This sample is part of a study of blood T cells in healthy people across ages. Together with a sample-barcoded 5' primer, a J-beta primer mix was included in a second PCR lasting roughly 7 to 11 cycles. Every cDNA molecule carried a tag from a template-switch adaptor bearing 12 random nucleotides. TCRdb re-analysed the 5' RACE reads in MiXCR, keeping a single row per CDR3 protein. The table lists 760,000 or so distinct CDR3 sequences, 20% to 25% of them singletons. The same data also went into a second study, on T cells of mothers and their children. Per that study: Persisting microchimeric T cell clones went undetected.

The specimen was blood. The origin of this receptor is a boy aged 5 to 17 in good health. V gene TRBV12-3 or TRBV12-4 combines with J gene TRBJ1-3; D unclear. CDR3 nucleotides: TGTGCCAGCAGAGAGTGGGGTAGCCCTGGAAACACCATATATTTT. It is translated as CASREWGSPGNTIYF.